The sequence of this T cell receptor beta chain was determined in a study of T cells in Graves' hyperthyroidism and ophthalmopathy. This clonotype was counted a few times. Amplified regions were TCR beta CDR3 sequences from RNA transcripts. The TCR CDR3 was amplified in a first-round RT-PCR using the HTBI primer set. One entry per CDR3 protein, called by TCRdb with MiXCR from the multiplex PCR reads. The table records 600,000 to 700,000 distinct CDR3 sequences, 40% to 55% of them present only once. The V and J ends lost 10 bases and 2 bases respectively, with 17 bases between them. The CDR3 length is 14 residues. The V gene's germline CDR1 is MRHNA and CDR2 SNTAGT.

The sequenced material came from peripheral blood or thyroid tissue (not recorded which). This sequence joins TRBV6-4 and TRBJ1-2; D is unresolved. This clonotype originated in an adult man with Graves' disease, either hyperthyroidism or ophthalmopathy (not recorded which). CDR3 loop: CATQVEAGNYGYTF. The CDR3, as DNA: TGTGCCACACAAGTTGAGGCGGGGAACTATGGCTACACCTTC.